A selection of T cell receptor beta chains follows, all from one sample in a study of identical twins. One entry per CDR3 protein results from TCRdb running MiXCR on the 5' RACE reads. The repertoire consists of about 240,000 distinct CDR3 sequences, with about 12% occurring once and the leading ten covering 3.5% to 5%. These same data were also listed under a study on yellow fever vaccine responses in identical twins.

Specimen: memory (CD45RO+) T cells sorted from blood. These receptors all stem from a young woman in good health. Both conserved end residues are part of each CDR3. D genes are given only for firm matches. Only some rows state a clone size, as once, few, many or a class for expanded clones.

cdr3_nt,cdr3_aa,cdr3_length,v_call,d_call,j_call,clone_size
TGTGCCTCCCGGAGGGAAGCTAGCGGGGGGATCGGGGAGCTGTTTTTT,CASRREASGGIGELFF,16,TRBV3-1,TRBD2,TRBJ2-2,.
TGTGCCACCAGAGATGTTTCCCCTGAGACCCAGTACTTC,CATRDVSPETQYF,13,TRBV24-1,.,TRBJ2-5,.
TGTGCCTGGACGGCAAGCTCCTACAATGAGCAGTTCTTC,CAWTASSYNEQFF,13,TRBV30,.,TRBJ2-1,.
TGTGCCCTTCGGGTGGTTGGGCTGAGCACTGAAGCTTTCTTT,CALRVVGLSTEAFF,14,TRBV24-1,.,TRBJ1-1,few
TGTGCCAGCAGCAGGGGACTAGCAGCAGATACGCAGTATTTT,CASSRGLAADTQYF,14,TRBV7-9,TRBD2,TRBJ2-3,.
TGTGCCAGCAGCCCGGGACTAGCGGAGAGTTCAAAAGAGACCCAGTACTTC,CASSPGLAESSKETQYF,17,TRBV7-9,TRBD2,TRBJ2-5,few
TGTGCCAGTAGTATCACCCCTCTCCTAGCGGGAGAGACCCAGTACTTC,CASSITPLLAGETQYF,16,TRBV19,TRBD2,TRBJ2-5,few
TGTGCCAGCAGGACGGGGAGGTCGTGGGACAATGAGCAGTTCTTC,CASRTGRSWDNEQFF,15,TRBV2,.,TRBJ2-1,.
TGCGCCAGCAGCTTGAGGCCAGCGGGGAACCAAGAGACCCAGTACTTC,CASSLRPAGNQETQYF,16,TRBV5-1,TRBD2,TRBJ2-5,.
TGTGCCAGCACCCAGAGGTGGGGAGACTCCTACGAGCAGTACTTC,CASTQRWGDSYEQYF,15,TRBV11-2,.,TRBJ2-7,.
TGTGCCAGCAGCTCGCCCGCCCCCGCGGGAGGCCAGTTCTTC,CASSSPAPAGGQFF,14,TRBV28,TRBD2,TRBJ2-1,once
TGTGCCAGCAGCCCGAAGACGAGCGGAGAGACCCAGTACTTC,CASSPKTSGETQYF,14,TRBV12-3/TRBV12-4,.,TRBJ2-5,.
TGCGCCAGCAGCTTACAGGGTAGCTCCTACGAGCAGTACTTC,CASSLQGSSYEQYF,14,TRBV5-1,.,TRBJ2-7,many
TGTGCCATCACTTCACGACAGGAGCCTAGCACAGATACGCAGTATTTT,CAITSRQEPSTDTQYF,16,TRBV10-3,.,TRBJ2-3,many
TGCGCCAGCAGCTTGTTGACTAGCGACGATGAGCAGTTCTTC,CASSLLTSDDEQFF,14,TRBV5-1,TRBD2,TRBJ2-1,.
TGCAGTGCTAAAGTCGCGGGACTTTTCACAGATACGCAGTATTTT,CSAKVAGLFTDTQYF,15,TRBV20-1,.,TRBJ2-3,.
TGTGCCAGCAGTCGGACTAGCGGGGACCACGGGGAGCTGTTTTTT,CASSRTSGDHGELFF,15,TRBV6-4,TRBD2,TRBJ2-2,.
TGCAGTGCTGCGACGGGGCTCTACAATGAGCAGTTCTTC,CSAATGLYNEQFF,13,TRBV20-1,.,TRBJ2-1,.
TGTGCCAGCAGCTTGGTTGGTGCTGGCAGGGGGGTCGTAGCAGAGACCCAGTACTTC,CASSLVGAGRGVVAETQYF,19,TRBV5-4,.,TRBJ2-5,few
TGCGCCAGCAGCCCCGAAAGGGTAGATACGCAGTATTTT,CASSPERVDTQYF,13,TRBV5-1,.,TRBJ2-3,.
TGTGCCAGCTCACCACAGCGGGGGGTCTCAAGTGAGCAGTTCTTC,CASSPQRGVSSEQFF,15,TRBV18,TRBD2,TRBJ2-1,few
TGTGCCAGCAGCCAAGAAGGTTCAAGGCGGACAGAAAAGTCGGGCGCCCAAGAGACCCAGTACTTC,CASSQEGSRRTEKSGAQETQYF,22,TRBV14,.,TRBJ2-5,many
TGTGCCAGCAGCAGAGAATATGGCTACACCTTC,CASSREYGYTF,11,TRBV7-9,.,TRBJ1-2,few
TGTGCCAGCATCGATGGAGGGCAGGGGTACGAGCAGTACTTC,CASIDGGQGYEQYF,14,TRBV6-2/TRBV6-3,.,TRBJ2-7,.
TGTGCCAGCAGTCCCGGGACAGATAATTCACCCCTCCACTTT,CASSPGTDNSPLHF,14,TRBV12-3/TRBV12-4,TRBD1,TRBJ1-6,many
TGTGCCAGCAGCCGGGACGGATACTCCTACGAGCAGTACTTC,CASSRDGYSYEQYF,14,TRBV6-1,.,TRBJ2-7,.
TGCGCCAGCAGCTTGGAAGGGACGGGAGAGACCCAGTACTTC,CASSLEGTGETQYF,14,TRBV5-1,.,TRBJ2-5,.
TGTGCCAGCAGCTTAGGGACGCAAACGGAGAACTATGGCTACACCTTC,CASSLGTQTENYGYTF,16,TRBV7-8,.,TRBJ1-2,.